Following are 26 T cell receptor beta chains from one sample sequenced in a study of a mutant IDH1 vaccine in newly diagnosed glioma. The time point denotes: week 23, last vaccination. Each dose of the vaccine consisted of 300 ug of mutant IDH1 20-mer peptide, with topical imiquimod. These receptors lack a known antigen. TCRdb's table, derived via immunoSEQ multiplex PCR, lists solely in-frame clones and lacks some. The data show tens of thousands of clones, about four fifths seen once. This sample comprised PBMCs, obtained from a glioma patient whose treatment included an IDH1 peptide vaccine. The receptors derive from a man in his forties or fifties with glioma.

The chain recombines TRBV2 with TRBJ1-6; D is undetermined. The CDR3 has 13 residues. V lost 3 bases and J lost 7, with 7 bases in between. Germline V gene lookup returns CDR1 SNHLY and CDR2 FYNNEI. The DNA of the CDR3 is TGTGCCAGCAGTGACCAAGGGAATTCACCCCTCCACTTT. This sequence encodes CASSDQGNSPLHF.

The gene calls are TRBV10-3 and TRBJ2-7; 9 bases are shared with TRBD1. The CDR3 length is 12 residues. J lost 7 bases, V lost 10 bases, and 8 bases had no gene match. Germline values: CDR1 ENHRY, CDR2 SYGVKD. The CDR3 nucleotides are TGTGCCACCGGGACAGGGCTGGGGGAGCAGTACTTC. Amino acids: CATGTGLGEQYF.

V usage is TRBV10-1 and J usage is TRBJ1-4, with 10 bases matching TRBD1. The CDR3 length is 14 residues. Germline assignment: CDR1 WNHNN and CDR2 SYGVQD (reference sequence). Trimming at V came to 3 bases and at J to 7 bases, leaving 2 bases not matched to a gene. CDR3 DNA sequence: TGCGCCAGCAGTGATGGGACAGGGGCTGAAAAACTGTTTTTT. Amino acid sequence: CASSDGTGAEKLFF.

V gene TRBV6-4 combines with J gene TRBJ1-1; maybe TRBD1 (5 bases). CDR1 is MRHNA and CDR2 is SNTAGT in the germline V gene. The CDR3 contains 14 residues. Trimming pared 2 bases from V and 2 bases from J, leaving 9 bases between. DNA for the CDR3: TGTGCCAGCAGTGACACAGACAGAAACACTGAAGCTTTCTTT. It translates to CASSDTDRNTEAFF.

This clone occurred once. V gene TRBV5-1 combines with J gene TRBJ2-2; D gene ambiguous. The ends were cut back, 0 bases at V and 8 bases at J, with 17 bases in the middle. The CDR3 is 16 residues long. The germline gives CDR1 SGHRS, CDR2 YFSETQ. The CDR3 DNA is TGCGCCAGCAGCTTGGGAATCAGGACCGGCGAGGGGGAGCTGTTTTTT. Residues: CASSLGIRTGEGELFF.

In DNA, the CDR3 is TGTGCCAGCAGTGCGGGACAGGGATCCAACGAGCAGTACTTC. It yields the protein CASSAGQGSNEQYF. The chain couples TRBV6-5 to TRBJ2-7; 9 bases agree with TRBD1. J was trimmed by 5 bases and V by 5 bases; bases with no gene match: 7. The CDR3 runs to 14 residues. Per the germline V gene, CDR1 is MNHEY and CDR2 is SVGAGI.

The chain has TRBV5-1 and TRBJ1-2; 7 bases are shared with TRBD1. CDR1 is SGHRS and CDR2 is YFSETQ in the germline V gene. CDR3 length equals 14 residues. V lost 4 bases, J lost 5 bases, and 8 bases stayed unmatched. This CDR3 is CASSPGGRFYGYTF. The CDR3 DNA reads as TGCGCCAGCAGCCCAGGGGGACGATTTTATGGCTACACCTTC.

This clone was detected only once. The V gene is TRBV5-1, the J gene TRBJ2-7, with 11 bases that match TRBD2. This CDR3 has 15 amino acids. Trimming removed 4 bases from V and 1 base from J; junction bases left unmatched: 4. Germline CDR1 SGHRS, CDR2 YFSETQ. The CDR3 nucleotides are TGCGCCAGCAGCCTTAGCGGGGGGGCTTCCTACGAGCAGTACTTC. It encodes CASSLSGGASYEQYF.

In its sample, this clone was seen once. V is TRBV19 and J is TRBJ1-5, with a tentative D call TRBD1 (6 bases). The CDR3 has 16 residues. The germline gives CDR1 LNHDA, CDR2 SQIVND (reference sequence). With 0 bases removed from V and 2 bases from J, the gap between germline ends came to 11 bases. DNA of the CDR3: TGTGCCAGTAGTATAGATCAGGGGTATGGCAATCAGCCCCAGCATTTT. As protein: CASSIDQGYGNQPQHF.

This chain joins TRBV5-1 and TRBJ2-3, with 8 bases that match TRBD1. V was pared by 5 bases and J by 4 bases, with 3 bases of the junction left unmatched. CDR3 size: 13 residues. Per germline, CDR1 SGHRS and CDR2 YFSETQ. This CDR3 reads CASRADRADTQYF. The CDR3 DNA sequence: TGCGCCAGCAGAGCGGACAGGGCAGATACGCAGTATTTT.

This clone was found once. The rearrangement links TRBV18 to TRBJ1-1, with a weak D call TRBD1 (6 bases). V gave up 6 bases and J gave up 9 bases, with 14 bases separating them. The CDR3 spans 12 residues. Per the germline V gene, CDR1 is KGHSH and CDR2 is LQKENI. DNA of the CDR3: TGTGCCAGCTCGACGGGACAAGGGAAAGCTTTCTTT. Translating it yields CASSTGQGKAFF.

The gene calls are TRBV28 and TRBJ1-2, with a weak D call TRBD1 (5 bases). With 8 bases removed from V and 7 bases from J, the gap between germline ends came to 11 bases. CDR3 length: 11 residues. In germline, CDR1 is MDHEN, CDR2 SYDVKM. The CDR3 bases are TGTGCCAGCGGGGCAGAGGGTGGCTACACCTTC. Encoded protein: CASGAEGGYTF.

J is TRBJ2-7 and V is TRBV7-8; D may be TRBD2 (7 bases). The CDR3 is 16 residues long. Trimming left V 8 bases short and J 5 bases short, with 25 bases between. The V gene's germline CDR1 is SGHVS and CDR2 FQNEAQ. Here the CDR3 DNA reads TGTGCCAGCTTACTGTCAGGCGGGGGCATAACCCACGAGCAGTACTTC. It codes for CASLLSGGGITHEQYF.

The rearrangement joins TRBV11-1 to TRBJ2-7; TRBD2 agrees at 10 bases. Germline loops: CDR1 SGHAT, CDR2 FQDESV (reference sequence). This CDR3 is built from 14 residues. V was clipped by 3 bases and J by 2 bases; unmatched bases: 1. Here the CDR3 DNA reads TGTGCCAGCAGCTTTAGCGGGGGGCCCTACGAGCAGTACTTC. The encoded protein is CASSFSGGPYEQYF.

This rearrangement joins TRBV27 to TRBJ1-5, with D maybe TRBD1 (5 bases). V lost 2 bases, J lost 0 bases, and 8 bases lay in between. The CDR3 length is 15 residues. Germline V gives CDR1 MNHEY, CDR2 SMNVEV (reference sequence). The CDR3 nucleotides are TGTGCCAGCAGTTTAGAGGGACCTAGCAATCAGCCCCAGCATTTT. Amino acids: CASSLEGPSNQPQHF.

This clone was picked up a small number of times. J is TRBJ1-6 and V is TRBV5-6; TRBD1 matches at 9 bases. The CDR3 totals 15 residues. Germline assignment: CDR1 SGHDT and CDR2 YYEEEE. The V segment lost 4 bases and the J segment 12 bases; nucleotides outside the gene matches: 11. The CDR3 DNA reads TGTGCCAGCAGCGGCCTGGACAGGGGATCTTTACCCCTCCACTTT. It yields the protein CASSGLDRGSLPLHF. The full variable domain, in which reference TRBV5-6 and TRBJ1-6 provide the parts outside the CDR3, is DAGVTQSPTHLIKTRGQQVTLRCSPKSGHDTVSWYQQALGQGPQFIFQYYEEEERQRGNFPDRFSGHQFPNYSSELNVNALLLGDSALYLCASSGLDRGSLPLHFGNGTRLTVT.

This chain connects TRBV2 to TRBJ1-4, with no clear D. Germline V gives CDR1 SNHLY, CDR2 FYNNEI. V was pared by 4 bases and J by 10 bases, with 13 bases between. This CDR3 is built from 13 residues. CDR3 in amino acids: CASSGEQFGKLFF. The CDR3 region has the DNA TGTGCCAGCAGTGGTGAACAGTTTGGAAAACTGTTTTTT. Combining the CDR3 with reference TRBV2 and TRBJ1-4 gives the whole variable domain EPEVTQTPSHQVTQMGQEVILRCVPISNHLYFYWYRQILGQKVEFLVSFYNNEISEKSEIFDDQFSVERPDGSNFTLKIRSTKLEDSAMYFCASSGEQFGKLFFGSGTQLSVL.

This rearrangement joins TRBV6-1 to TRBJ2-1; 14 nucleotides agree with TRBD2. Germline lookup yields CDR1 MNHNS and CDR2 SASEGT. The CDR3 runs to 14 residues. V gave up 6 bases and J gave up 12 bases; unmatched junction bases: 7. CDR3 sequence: CASRMGLAGEWQFF. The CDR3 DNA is TGTGCCAGCAGGATGGGACTAGCGGGGGAATGGCAGTTCTTC.

The CDR3 loop is CASSELLAHNEQFF. The CDR3 DNA is TGTGCCAGCAGTGAGTTACTAGCCCACAATGAGCAGTTCTTC. The chain is built from TRBV2 and TRBJ2-1; D possibly corresponds to TRBD2 (6 bases). Deletions cut 3 bases from V and 5 bases from J, with 11 bases between. CDR1 and CDR2 from the germline V gene are SNHLY and FYNNEI. The CDR3 sequence is 14 residues long.

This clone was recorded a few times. This CDR3 reads CASRRQGAEGNTIYF. CDR3 bases: TGTGCCAGCAGGAGACAGGGGGCGGAAGGAAACACCATATATTTT. The gene calls are TRBV6-5 and TRBJ1-3; 10 nucleotides agree with TRBD1. This CDR3 is 15 amino acids long. Germline CDR1 reads MNHEY; CDR2 reads SVGAGI. V was clipped by 6 bases and J by 4 bases; unmatched bases: 6.

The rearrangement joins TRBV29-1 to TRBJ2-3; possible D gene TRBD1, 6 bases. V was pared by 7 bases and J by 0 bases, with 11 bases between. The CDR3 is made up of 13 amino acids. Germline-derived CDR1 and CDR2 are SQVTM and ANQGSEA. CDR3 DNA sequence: TGCAGCGGAACAGGGAGTAGCACAGATACGCAGTATTTT. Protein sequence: CSGTGSSTDTQYF.

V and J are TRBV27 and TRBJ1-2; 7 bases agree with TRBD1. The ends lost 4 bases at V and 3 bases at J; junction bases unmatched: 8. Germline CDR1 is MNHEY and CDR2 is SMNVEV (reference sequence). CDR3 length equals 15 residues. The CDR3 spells CASSYNRGLHYGYTF. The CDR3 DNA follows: TGTGCCAGCAGTTACAACAGGGGATTGCACTATGGCTACACCTTC.

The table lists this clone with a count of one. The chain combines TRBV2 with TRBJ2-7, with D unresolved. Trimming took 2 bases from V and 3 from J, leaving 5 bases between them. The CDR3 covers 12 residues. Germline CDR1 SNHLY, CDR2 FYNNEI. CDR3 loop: CASSELDYEQYF. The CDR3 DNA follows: TGTGCCAGCAGTGAATTGGACTACGAGCAGTACTTC. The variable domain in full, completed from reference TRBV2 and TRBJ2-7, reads EPEVTQTPSHQVTQMGQEVILRCVPISNHLYFYWYRQILGQKVEFLVSFYNNEISEKSEIFDDQFSVERPDGSNFTLKIRSTKLEDSAMYFCASSELDYEQYFGPGTRLTVT.

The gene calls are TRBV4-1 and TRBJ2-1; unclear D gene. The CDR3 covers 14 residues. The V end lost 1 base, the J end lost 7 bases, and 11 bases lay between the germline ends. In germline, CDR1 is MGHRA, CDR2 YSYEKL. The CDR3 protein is CASSQAGTVNEQFF. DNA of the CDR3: TGCGCCAGCAGCCAAGCGGGTACGGTAAATGAGCAGTTCTTC.

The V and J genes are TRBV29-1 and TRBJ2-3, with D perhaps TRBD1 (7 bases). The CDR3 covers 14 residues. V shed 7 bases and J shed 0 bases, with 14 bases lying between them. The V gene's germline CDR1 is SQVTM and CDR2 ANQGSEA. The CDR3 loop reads CSALGGQSTDTQYF. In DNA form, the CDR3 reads TGCAGCGCCCTGGGGGGACAGAGCACAGATACGCAGTATTTT.

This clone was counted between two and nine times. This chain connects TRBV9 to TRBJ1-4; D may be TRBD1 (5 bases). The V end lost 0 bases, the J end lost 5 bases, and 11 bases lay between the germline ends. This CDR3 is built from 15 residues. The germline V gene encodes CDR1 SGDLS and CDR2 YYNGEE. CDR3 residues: CASSVGGRVNEKLFF. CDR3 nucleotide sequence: TGTGCCAGCAGCGTAGGTGGCAGGGTCAATGAAAAACTGTTTTTT.